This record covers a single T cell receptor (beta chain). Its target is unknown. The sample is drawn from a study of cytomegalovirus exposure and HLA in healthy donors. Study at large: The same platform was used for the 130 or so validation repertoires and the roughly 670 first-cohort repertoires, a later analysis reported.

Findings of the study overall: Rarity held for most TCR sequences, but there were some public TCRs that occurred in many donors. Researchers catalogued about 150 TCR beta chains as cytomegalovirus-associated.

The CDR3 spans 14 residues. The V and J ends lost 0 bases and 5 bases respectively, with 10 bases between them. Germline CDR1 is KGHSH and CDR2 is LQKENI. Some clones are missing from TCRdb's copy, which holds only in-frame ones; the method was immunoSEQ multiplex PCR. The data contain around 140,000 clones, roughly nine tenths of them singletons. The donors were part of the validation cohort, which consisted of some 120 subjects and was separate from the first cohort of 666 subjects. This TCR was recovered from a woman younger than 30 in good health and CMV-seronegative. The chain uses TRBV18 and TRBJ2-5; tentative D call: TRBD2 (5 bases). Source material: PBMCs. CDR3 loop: CASSPPARVETQYF. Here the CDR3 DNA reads TGTGCCAGCTCACCACCTGCGCGGGTGGAGACCCAGTACTTC.